These 3 T cell receptor beta chains came from one sample sequenced in a study of T-cell reconstitution after alpha-beta-depleted transplantation in children. The TCRbeta library was prepared with unique molecular identifiers. TCRdb re-derived calls from the PCR reads in MiXCR, one entry per CDR3 protein. This sample has over 200,000 distinct CDR3 sequences, with about 15% found just once. This material consisted of PBMCs, mostly from graft donor cells, taken 360 days after TCRalphabeta/CD19-depleted stem cell transplant. Receptors were obtained from a male patient aged 2 to 9 who had a stem cell transplant for acute lymphoblastic leukemia, so the T cells may come from the graft donor.

J is TRBJ2-1 and V is TRBV2; 10 positions agree with TRBD2. J lost 5 bases, V lost 8 bases, and 3 bases had no gene match. Germline CDR1 SNHLY, CDR2 FYNNEI. The CDR3 is 13 residues long. The CDR3 region is CASGLAENNEQFF. The CDR3 DNA is TGTGCCAGCGGACTAGCGGAAAACAATGAGCAGTTCTTC.

In its sample, this clonotype was seen a few times. The rearrangement links TRBV15 to TRBJ1-6, with a possible D match to TRBD1 (5 bases). Trimming pared 5 bases from V and 8 bases from J, leaving 7 bases between. The CDR3 is 12 residues long. The germline V gene encodes CDR1 LNHNV and CDR2 YYDKDF (reference sequence). The CDR3 DNA reads TGTGCCACCAGCGTCAGGGATTCACCCCTCCACTTT. Translated, it gives CATSVRDSPLHF. The variable domain in full, with the rest retrieved from reference TRBV15 and TRBJ1-6, is DAMVIQNPRYQVTQFGKPVTLSCSQTLNHNVMYWYQQKSSQAPKLLFHYYDKDFNNEADTPDNFQSRRPNTSFCFLDIRSPGLGDTAMYLCATSVRDSPLHFGNGTRLTVT.

The chain joins TRBV12-3 or TRBV12-4 to TRBJ2-1, with 11 bases lining up with TRBD2. There are 14 residues in the CDR3. The J segment lost 10 bases and the V segment lost 2 bases, leaving 4 bases of the junction unmatched. The DNA of the CDR3 is TGTGCCAGCAGTTTAACGGCTAGCGGGGGGGAGCAGTTCTTC. This encodes CASSLTASGGEQFF.